Listed below are T cell receptor beta chains from one sample, sequenced in a study of blood T cell repertoires in COVID-19. TCRdb's table, derived via immunoSEQ multiplex PCR, lists solely in-frame clones and lacks some. The table includes about 150,000 clones, 70% to 90% detected once. Sequences were obtained from peripheral blood. These receptor sequences come from a man aged 70-80 years with acute or convalescent COVID-19. CDR3s include the opening cysteine and the closing phenylalanine or tryptophan. The D gene is left open where the match is weak. Clone size is shown for a subset of rows, as once, few, many or a class of expanded clone.

d_gene	v_gene	j_gene	abundance	CDR3nt	CDR3aa
TRBD2	TRBV15	TRBJ2-1	-	TGTGCCACCAGCGGACTAGCGGGAGTCTACAATGAGCAGTTCTTC	CATSGLAGVYNEQFF
-	TRBV6-2/TRBV6-3	TRBJ2-3	few	TGTGCCAGCAGTTACGAATCACAGGGCTCAGATACGCAGTATTTT	CASSYESQGSDTQYF
-	TRBV7-9	TRBJ2-7	-	TGTGCCAGCAGCTTTAGCTCCTACGAGCAGTACTTC	CASSFSSYEQYF
TRBD1	TRBV6-5	TRBJ1-5	-	TGTGCCAGCAGCAGCAAGTCAGGGGGCAGTCAGCCCCAGCATTTT	CASSSKSGGSQPQHF
-	TRBV3-1/TRBV3-2	TRBJ1-5	-	TGTGCCAGCAGCTTCCGGGTAAGCAATCAGCCCCAGCATTTT	CASSFRVSNQPQHF
-	TRBV9	TRBJ2-3	few	TGTGCCAGCAGCGTAGGGCCTGGGGCTAGCACAGATACGCAGTATTTT	CASSVGPGASTDTQYF
-	TRBV2	TRBJ2-2	-	TGTGCCAGCAGGACATCGACAGTCTTTAACACCGGGGAGCTGTTTTTT	CASRTSTVFNTGELFF
TRBD2	TRBV5-1	TRBJ2-7	few	TGCGCCAGCAGCTTGAGTTCGGGTCTAGCGGGAGTCGAGCAGTACTTC	CASSLSSGLAGVEQYF
-	TRBV5-6	TRBJ1-2	once	TGTGCCAGCAGCTTGGACAGCTCCACCCCATATGGCTACACCTTC	CASSLDSSTPYGYTF
TRBD1	TRBV7-6	TRBJ2-7	-	TGTGCCAGCAGCTTAGGCGGGTTTAGACAGGGCTACTACGAGCAGTACTTC	CASSLGGFRQGYYEQYF
-	TRBV5-1	TRBJ2-3	once	TGCGCCAGCAGCTTGGCCGTAGCGTCAAGCACAGATACGCAGTATTTT	CASSLAVASSTDTQYF
-	TRBV6-4	TRBJ1-1	once	TGTGCCAGCAGTACCGGGAAGAACACTGAAGCTTTCTTT	CASSTGKNTEAFF
TRBD1	TRBV3-1/TRBV3-2	TRBJ1-2	-	TGTGCCAGCAGCCAAGGAGGGGGCGCCGGCTACACCTTC	CASSQGGGAGYTF
-	TRBV28	TRBJ2-5	-	TGTGCCAGCAGTCAGGGGACGAGGACCCAGTACTTC	CASSQGTRTQYF
-	TRBV5-5	TRBJ2-3	-	TGTGCCAGCAGCCGGGCGTTCGGGGGTAGCACAGATACGCAGTATTTT	CASSRAFGGSTDTQYF
-	TRBV4-3	TRBJ2-2	-	TGCGCCAGCAGCCAGAGGCGTCTTGGGGAGCTGTTTTTT	CASSQRRLGELFF
TRBD1	TRBV10-3	TRBJ1-6	-	TGTGCCATCAGTGACCCCGGACAGGGTGGTTCACCCCTCCACTTT	CAISDPGQGGSPLHF
-	TRBV7-9	TRBJ2-1	few	TGTGCCAGCAGCTCCGGACAAGGATCATACAATGAGCAGTTCTTC	CASSSGQGSYNEQFF
TRBD1	TRBV6-2/TRBV6-3	TRBJ1-2	-	TGTGCCAGCAGTCCCTCTCTAGGACAGGGGGCTTATGGCTACACCTTC	CASSPSLGQGAYGYTF
TRBD2	TRBV19	TRBJ2-3	-	TGTGCCAGTAGTATCGGGGGGGGAGATACGCAGTATTTT	CASSIGGGDTQYF
-	TRBV6-2/TRBV6-3	TRBJ1-2	-	TGTGCCAGCAGCACCGCCCAGGCTAAATATGGCTACACCTTC	CASSTAQAKYGYTF
-	TRBV18	TRBJ2-1	-	TGTGCCAGCTCACTAGCGGAGAGCTCCTACAATGAGCAGTTCTTC	CASSLAESSYNEQFF
TRBD2	TRBV11-2	TRBJ2-7	-	TGTGCCAGCACTGGCCTAGCGGGAGGGCAGTACTTC	CASTGLAGGQYF
-	TRBV28	TRBJ1-5	-	TGTGCCAGCACCCTCCCCAATCAGCCCCAGCATTTT	CASTLPNQPQHF
-	TRBV5-1	TRBJ2-7	-	TGCGCCAGCAGCTTGGTCCAGGGCCACGAGCAGTACTTC	CASSLVQGHEQYF
-	TRBV5-1	TRBJ1-3	few	TGCGCCAGCAGCTTTGACAGGTGGGGCTCTGGAAACACCATATATTTT	CASSFDRWGSGNTIYF
TRBD2	TRBV7-2	TRBJ2-7	-	TGTGCCAGCAGCTTAGTCGGGGGGGAGGCCTACGAGCAGTACTTC	CASSLVGGEAYEQYF
TRBD2	TRBV19	TRBJ2-5	-	TGTGCCAGTAGTGGAACTAGCGGGAGGGGGCAAGAGACCCAGTACTTC	CASSGTSGRGQETQYF
TRBD1	TRBV30	TRBJ2-5	-	TGTGCCTGGAGTGTACGGACAGGGATGGAGACCCAGTACTTC	CAWSVRTGMETQYF
-	TRBV6-2/TRBV6-3	TRBJ2-3	-	TGTGCCAGCAGTTCGAGGTTCTCAGATACGCAGTATTTT	CASSSRFSDTQYF
TRBD1	TRBV6-1	TRBJ2-7	-	TGTGCCAGCAGTGTTGGGACAGGGGGTACGGCCTACGAGCAGTACTTC	CASSVGTGGTAYEQYF
-	TRBV4-3	TRBJ2-3	-	TGCGCCAGCAGCCAGGAGGGCAGGGAGACAGATACGCAGTATTTT	CASSQEGRETDTQYF
TRBD1	TRBV12-3/TRBV12-4	TRBJ2-5	once	TGTGCCAGCAGTTGGACAGGACGGACCCAGTACTTC	CASSWTGRTQYF